These T cell receptor beta chains were read from a single sample in a study of CD8+CD57+ T cells in acquired aplastic anemia. One entry per CDR3 protein results from TCRdb running MiXCR on the reads. The sample contains roughly 100,000 distinct CDR3 sequences, about 63% of which appear only once. The sequencing sample was made of sorted CD4+, CD8+, or CD8+CD57+ T cells (not recorded which) from PBMCs. Receptors were obtained from a human donor with aplastic anemia. Each CDR3 is given with its conserved first and last residue. The order of the fields is clone size, V gene, J gene, D gene, CDR3 DNA, CDR3 protein. D genes are given only for firm matches. Clone size, where shown, is once, few, many, or a class for clones that have expanded.

clone_size: NA; v_call: TRBV19; j_call: TRBJ2-7; d_call: NA; cdr3_nt: TGTGCCAGTAGCTCAAAAACTACGGGTTACGAGCAGTACTTC; cdr3_aa: CASSSKTTGYEQYF
clone_size: NA; v_call: TRBV19; j_call: TRBJ1-5; d_call: NA; cdr3_nt: TGTGCCAGTAGCCCCGGCTTCAATCAGCCCCAGCATTTT; cdr3_aa: CASSPGFNQPQHF
clone_size: NA; v_call: TRBV19; j_call: TRBJ2-7; d_call: NA; cdr3_nt: TGTGCCAGTAGTAGGGGGGTAATGGACTCCTACGAGCAGTACTTC; cdr3_aa: CASSRGVMDSYEQYF
clone_size: once; v_call: TRBV10-1; j_call: TRBJ2-3; d_call: NA; cdr3_nt: TGTGCCAGCACCGAAGGGGCCGGAGATACGCAGTATTTT; cdr3_aa: CASTEGAGDTQYF
clone_size: NA; v_call: TRBV2; j_call: TRBJ1-5; d_call: NA; cdr3_nt: TGTGCCAGCAGGGGGACGGTAGACCAGCCCCAGCATTTT; cdr3_aa: CASRGTVDQPQHF
clone_size: NA; v_call: TRBV7-6; j_call: TRBJ1-2; d_call: TRBD1; cdr3_nt: TGTGCCAGCAGCTTAGACGAGACAGGGGGAGGCGGCTACACCTTC; cdr3_aa: CASSLDETGGGGYTF
clone_size: NA; v_call: TRBV4-2; j_call: TRBJ1-6; d_call: TRBD1; cdr3_nt: TGTGCCAGCAGCCCCACGACAGGGGCAAGTAATTCACCCCTCCACTTT; cdr3_aa: CASSPTTGASNSPLHF
clone_size: few; v_call: TRBV12-3/TRBV12-4; j_call: TRBJ2-7; d_call: TRBD1; cdr3_nt: TGTGCCAGCAGTCTCCAAGGACAGGGATACGAGCAGTACTTC; cdr3_aa: CASSLQGQGYEQYF
clone_size: few; v_call: TRBV9; j_call: TRBJ2-3; d_call: NA; cdr3_nt: TGTGCCAGCAGCCGATTTACGAGCACAGATACGCAGTATTTT; cdr3_aa: CASSRFTSTDTQYF
clone_size: NA; v_call: TRBV20-1; j_call: TRBJ2-7; d_call: TRBD1; cdr3_nt: TGCAGTGCTAGAGGGGAGACAGGGGGCTTAGCCTACGAGCAGTACTTC; cdr3_aa: CSARGETGGLAYEQYF
clone_size: NA; v_call: TRBV29-1; j_call: TRBJ1-2; d_call: NA; cdr3_nt: TGCAGCGCCCAGGGGAACCGGAACTATGGCTACACCTTC; cdr3_aa: CSAQGNRNYGYTF
clone_size: NA; v_call: TRBV24-1; j_call: TRBJ2-5; d_call: NA; cdr3_nt: TGTGCCACCAGTGATTTTCCGGGGAAGACCCAGTACTTC; cdr3_aa: CATSDFPGKTQYF
clone_size: many; v_call: TRBV6-4; j_call: TRBJ2-1; d_call: TRBD2; cdr3_nt: TGTGCCAGCAGTGACTTGGGACTAGCGGACTACAATGAGCAGTTCTTC; cdr3_aa: CASSDLGLADYNEQFF
clone_size: few; v_call: TRBV7-2; j_call: TRBJ2-3; d_call: NA; cdr3_nt: TGTGCCAGCAGCCTCCGCACAGATACGCAGTATTTT; cdr3_aa: CASSLRTDTQYF
clone_size: NA; v_call: TRBV15; j_call: TRBJ1-2; d_call: TRBD1; cdr3_nt: TGTGCCACCAGCCGGAGACAGGGGGCGAGGATTAACTATGGCTACACCTTC; cdr3_aa: CATSRRQGARINYGYTF
clone_size: NA; v_call: TRBV19; j_call: TRBJ1-2; d_call: TRBD1; cdr3_nt: TGTGCCAGTAGTACTCAAACAGGGGGTGACTATGGCTGCACCTTC; cdr3_aa: CASSTQTGGDYGCTF
clone_size: few; v_call: TRBV7-2; j_call: TRBJ2-5; d_call: NA; cdr3_nt: TGTGCCAGCAGCTTAGAGATACAAGAGACCCAGTACTTC; cdr3_aa: CASSLEIQETQYF
clone_size: NA; v_call: TRBV29-1; j_call: TRBJ1-2; d_call: TRBD1; cdr3_nt: TGCAGCGTTGTTCTAACAGGGGGGGACTATGGCTACACCTTC; cdr3_aa: CSVVLTGGDYGYTF
clone_size: NA; v_call: TRBV15; j_call: TRBJ1-1; d_call: NA; cdr3_nt: TGTGCCACCAGCTTTGAGGAGCAGGACACTGAAGCTTTCTTT; cdr3_aa: CATSFEEQDTEAFF
clone_size: NA; v_call: TRBV19; j_call: TRBJ2-2; d_call: NA; cdr3_nt: TGTGCCAGTTCCAGGGTCGCCGGGGAGCTGTTTTTT; cdr3_aa: CASSRVAGELFF
clone_size: NA; v_call: TRBV20-1; j_call: TRBJ1-6; d_call: TRBD1; cdr3_nt: TGCAGTGCTAGAGAAAGAGGGGCAGGGACAGTACATTCACCCCTCCACTTT; cdr3_aa: CSARERGAGTVHSPLHF
clone_size: NA; v_call: TRBV24-1; j_call: TRBJ1-2; d_call: TRBD1; cdr3_nt: TGTGCCACCAGTAGTGGACAGGGTACCTATGGCTACACCTTC; cdr3_aa: CATSSGQGTYGYTF
clone_size: NA; v_call: TRBV19; j_call: TRBJ2-2; d_call: TRBD1; cdr3_nt: TGTGCCAGTAGAGATGGGACAGGGGGCATCGCCGGGGAGCTGTTTTTT; cdr3_aa: CASRDGTGGIAGELFF
clone_size: NA; v_call: TRBV11-2; j_call: TRBJ2-3; d_call: NA; cdr3_nt: TGTGCCAGCAGGGGGACGGGCCAGGGCACAGATACGCAGTATTTT; cdr3_aa: CASRGTGQGTDTQYF
clone_size: NA; v_call: TRBV20-1; j_call: TRBJ2-5; d_call: TRBD2; cdr3_nt: TGCAGTGCAGGAGCGGGGGTAAGCCAAGAGACCCAGTACTTC; cdr3_aa: CSAGAGVSQETQYF
clone_size: once; v_call: TRBV20-1; j_call: TRBJ1-1; d_call: NA; cdr3_nt: TGCAGTGCCCGTCTGGCAGGGAAACTGTCTGAGGCTTTCTTT; cdr3_aa: CSARLAGKLSEAFF
clone_size: NA; v_call: TRBV19; j_call: TRBJ1-1; d_call: NA; cdr3_nt: TGTGCCAGTAGTATCACCGGTAGCGGAACTGAAGCTTTCTTT; cdr3_aa: CASSITGSGTEAFF
clone_size: NA; v_call: TRBV20-1; j_call: TRBJ2-7; d_call: NA; cdr3_nt: TGCAGTGCTAGCGGGGGGCAGTCCTACGAGCAGTACTTC; cdr3_aa: CSASGGQSYEQYF
clone_size: NA; v_call: TRBV10-2; j_call: TRBJ2-1; d_call: NA; cdr3_nt: TGCGCCAGCAGTGAAGGGTGGGGGTTAAATGAGCAGTTCTTC; cdr3_aa: CASSEGWGLNEQFF
clone_size: NA; v_call: TRBV5-1; j_call: TRBJ2-1; d_call: NA; cdr3_nt: TGCGCCAGCCGGCAGGGAGGTAATGAGCAGTTCTTC; cdr3_aa: CASRQGGNEQFF
clone_size: medium-sized; v_call: TRBV24-1; j_call: TRBJ1-2; d_call: NA; cdr3_nt: TGTGCCACCAGTGACATTGGTGGCTACACCTTC; cdr3_aa: CATSDIGGYTF
clone_size: NA; v_call: TRBV7-2; j_call: TRBJ2-5; d_call: NA; cdr3_nt: TGTGCCAGCAGCTCTTTCCCGGGGGAGACCCAGTACTTC; cdr3_aa: CASSSFPGETQYF
clone_size: NA; v_call: TRBV10-3; j_call: TRBJ2-7; d_call: TRBD1; cdr3_nt: TGTGCCCCGTATCAGGCGGACAGGGTGTTCCACGAGCAGTACTTC; cdr3_aa: CAPYQADRVFHEQYF
clone_size: NA; v_call: TRBV25-1; j_call: TRBJ2-1; d_call: NA; cdr3_nt: TGTGCCAGCAGTGATCCGGGGGAACTCCACAATGAGCAGTTCTTC; cdr3_aa: CASSDPGELHNEQFF
clone_size: NA; v_call: TRBV11-1; j_call: TRBJ1-1; d_call: NA; cdr3_nt: TGTGCCAGCAGCTTACGCCGGGACGCCCCGACGACTGAAGCTTTCTTT; cdr3_aa: CASSLRRDAPTTEAFF
clone_size: many; v_call: TRBV12-5; j_call: TRBJ2-1; d_call: NA; cdr3_nt: TGTGCTAGTGGTTCGGACCTCTTGGACAGACGAAACAATGAGCAGTTCTTC; cdr3_aa: CASGSDLLDRRNNEQFF
clone_size: NA; v_call: TRBV7-9; j_call: TRBJ2-7; d_call: NA; cdr3_nt: TGTGCCAGCAGCTCCGGGGACGAGCAGTACTTC; cdr3_aa: CASSSGDEQYF
clone_size: few; v_call: TRBV20-1; j_call: TRBJ2-5; d_call: TRBD2; cdr3_nt: TGCAGTGCTAGAGACCTCGATCCTCAGACTAGCGGATTGCGAGAGACCCAGTACTTC; cdr3_aa: CSARDLDPQTSGLRETQYF
clone_size: NA; v_call: TRBV19; j_call: TRBJ2-7; d_call: TRBD2; cdr3_nt: TGTGCCAGTAGCCAACTAGCGGGGGTCTCCTACGAGCAGTACTTC; cdr3_aa: CASSQLAGVSYEQYF
clone_size: NA; v_call: TRBV11-3; j_call: TRBJ2-2; d_call: NA; cdr3_nt: TGTGCCAGCAGCGGACAGTCATCGAACACCGGGGAGCTGTTTTTT; cdr3_aa: CASSGQSSNTGELFF
clone_size: NA; v_call: TRBV14; j_call: TRBJ1-1; d_call: NA; cdr3_nt: TGTGCCAGCAGCCAAGACACTGAAGCTTTCTTT; cdr3_aa: CASSQDTEAFF
clone_size: NA; v_call: TRBV20-1; j_call: TRBJ2-5; d_call: NA; cdr3_nt: TGCAGTGCTAGGTATATGCCTGAGACCCAGTACTTC; cdr3_aa: CSARYMPETQYF
clone_size: NA; v_call: TRBV2; j_call: TRBJ2-3; d_call: NA; cdr3_nt: TGTGCCAGCAGTGAGGGGGGGGCTAGCACAGATACGCAGTATTTT; cdr3_aa: CASSEGGASTDTQYF
clone_size: NA; v_call: TRBV14; j_call: TRBJ2-3; d_call: NA; cdr3_nt: TGTGCCAGCAGCGCGCAGTACGGGGCAGATACGCAGTATTTT; cdr3_aa: CASSAQYGADTQYF
clone_size: NA; v_call: TRBV5-1; j_call: TRBJ2-6; d_call: TRBD2; cdr3_nt: TGCGCCAGCAGCTTGAGCGGGAGGGAGGGCTCTGGGGCCAACGTCCTGACTTTC; cdr3_aa: CASSLSGREGSGANVLTF
clone_size: many; v_call: TRBV27; j_call: TRBJ2-7; d_call: NA; cdr3_nt: TGTGCCAGCAGCCCGGGACGCTCCTACGAGCAGTACTTC; cdr3_aa: CASSPGRSYEQYF
clone_size: NA; v_call: TRBV29-1; j_call: TRBJ1-2; d_call: NA; cdr3_nt: TGCAGCGTTGGACAATACTATGGCTACACCTTC; cdr3_aa: CSVGQYYGYTF